This T cell receptor (beta chain) was sequenced during a study of glioma-infiltrating T cells after dendritic cell vaccination. The time point here: after dendritic cell vaccination, including at tumor progression/relapse. No glioblastoma patient carried an isocitrate dehydrogenase mutation. The protocol was immunoSEQ multiplex PCR, while the TCRdb copy is restricted to in-frame clones and leaves out a portion. The sample has approximately 60,000 clones; about 89% are singletons. The V gene's germline CDR1 is KGHSH and CDR2 LQKENI. The CDR3 runs to 15 residues. The V and J ends lost 4 bases and 2 bases, in that order; junction bases with no gene match: 2.

This receptor was obtained from a human donor with glioblastoma. This material consisted of blood, taken after dendritic cell vaccination. This chain links TRBV18 with TRBJ1-1; 12 bases align to TRBD1. CDR3 amino acids: CASSRGQGANTEAFF. The CDR3 DNA reads TGTGCCAGCTCACGGGGACAGGGGGCCAACACTGAAGCTTTCTTT. The entire variable domain, with the rest obtained from reference TRBV18 and TRBJ1-1, is as follows: NAGVMQNPRHLVRRRGQEARLRCSPMKGHSHVYWYRQLPEEGLKFMVYLQKENIIDESGMPKERFSAEFPKEGPSILRIQQVVRGDSAAYFCASSRGQGANTEAFFGQGTRLTVV.